Sequencing of this T cell receptor (beta chain) was carried out in a study of cytomegalovirus exposure and HLA in healthy donors. Measured with immunoSEQ multiplex PCR; TCRdb has only the in-frame clones, and not every one. The table has more than 85,000 clones, 93% seen once; the top ten hold 0.95% to 1.3%. Looked up from germline, CDR1 is MNHEY and CDR2 is SMNVEV (reference sequence). Trimming shortened V by 2 bases and J by 8 bases, and 21 bases separated the two germline ends. This CDR3 spans 16 amino acids. The TCR sequence derives from a woman aged 25-40 years in good health and CMV-seropositive. The sample consisted of PBMCs. The chain couples TRBV27 to TRBJ1-2, with a tentative D call TRBD1 (5 bases). CDR3 region: CASSLIPFEPGKGYTF. DNA of the CDR3: TGTGCCAGCAGTTTAATTCCTTTCGAGCCAGGGAAGGGCTACACCTTC.